The TCR beta chain described here comes from a study of T cell repertoires in cytomegalovirus infection. Study information: Indications came from public TCR beta signatures; they pointed to CMV infection and to a matching HLA type. Study observations and caveats: Summed frequency of public TCR beta families distinguished CMV carriers with the relevant HLA. The ex vivo response was dominated by HLA-C-restricted CMV-specific TCR beta clonotypes.

This clonotype was observed a handful of times. The antigen is not known. MiXCR, applied by TCRdb to the reads, yields one record per CDR3 protein. The top ten clones hold approximately 31% of a sample with 200,000 or so distinct CDR3 sequences, 28% of them seen once. From germline, CDR1 is SGHTA and CDR2 FQGNSA. The CDR3 is 13 amino acids. The germline V and J ends were trimmed by 4 bases and 4 bases, with 10 bases remaining between them. The chain carries TRBV7-2 and TRBJ1-2; the D is unclear. The sequence came from a human donor in good health (CMV status not recorded). Some clones in this sample may be carry-over from other donors' samples. Sequenced material: PBMCs. In DNA form, the CDR3 reads TGTGCCAGCAGCTCCCGCAGTTCCTATGGCTACACCTTC. The encoded protein is CASSSRSSYGYTF. The whole variable domain, filled in from reference TRBV7-2 and TRBJ1-2, reads GAGVSQSPSNKVTEKGKDVELRCDPISGHTALYWYRQSLGQGLEFLIYFQGNSAPDKSGLPSDRFSAERTGGSVSTLTIQRTQQEDSAVYLCASSSRSSYGYTFGSGTRLTVV.